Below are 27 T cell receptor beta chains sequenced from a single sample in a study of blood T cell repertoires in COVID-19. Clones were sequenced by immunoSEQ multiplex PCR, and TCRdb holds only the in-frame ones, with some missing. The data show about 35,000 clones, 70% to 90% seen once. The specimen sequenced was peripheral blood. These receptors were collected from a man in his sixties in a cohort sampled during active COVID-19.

The CDR3 region has the DNA TGCGCCAGCAGCCAGCTAGTGAGGACAGCTAATGGCTACACCTTC. The encoded protein is CASSQLVRTANGYTF. This chain uses TRBV4-3 with TRBJ1-2, with TRBD1 as a possible D gene (6 bases). The CDR3 totals 15 residues. Trimming cost V 3 bases and J 6 bases, with 17 bases left between them. Germline V lookup: CDR1 LGHNA, CDR2 YSLEER.

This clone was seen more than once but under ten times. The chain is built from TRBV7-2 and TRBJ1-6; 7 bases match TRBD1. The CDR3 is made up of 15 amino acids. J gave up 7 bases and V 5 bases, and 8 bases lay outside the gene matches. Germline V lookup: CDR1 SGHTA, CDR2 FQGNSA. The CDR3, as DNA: TGTGCCAGCAGCACCCGGACAGGAGAGAATTCACCCCTCCACTTT. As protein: CASSTRTGENSPLHF.

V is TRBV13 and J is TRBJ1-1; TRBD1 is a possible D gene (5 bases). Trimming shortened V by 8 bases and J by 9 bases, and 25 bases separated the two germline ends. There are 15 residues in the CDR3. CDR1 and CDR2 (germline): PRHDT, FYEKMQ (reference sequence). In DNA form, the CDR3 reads TGTGCCAGCTCAACTAGCCCAACGGGGGGGAGCAAAGCTTTCTTT. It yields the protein CASSTSPTGGSKAFF.

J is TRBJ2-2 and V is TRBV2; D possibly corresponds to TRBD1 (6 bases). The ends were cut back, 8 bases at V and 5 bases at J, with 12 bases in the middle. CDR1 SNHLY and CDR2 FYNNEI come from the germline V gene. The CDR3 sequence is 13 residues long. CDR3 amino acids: CASGGARTGELFF. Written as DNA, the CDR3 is TGTGCCAGCGGGGGCGCGAGGACCGGGGAGCTGTTTTTT.

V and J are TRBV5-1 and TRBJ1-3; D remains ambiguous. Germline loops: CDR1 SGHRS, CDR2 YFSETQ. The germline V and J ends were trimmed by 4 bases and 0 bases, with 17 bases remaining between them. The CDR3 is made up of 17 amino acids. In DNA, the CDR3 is TGCGCCAGCAGCCCGCCCCGTGAGCAAAACTCTGGAAACACCATATATTTT. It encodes CASSPPREQNSGNTIYF.

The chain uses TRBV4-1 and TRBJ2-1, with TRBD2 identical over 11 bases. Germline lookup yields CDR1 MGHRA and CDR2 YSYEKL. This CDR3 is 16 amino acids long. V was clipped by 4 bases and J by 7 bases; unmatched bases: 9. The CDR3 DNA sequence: TGCGCCAGCAGCCGGGGGGGACTAGCGGTTTGGAATGAGCAGTTCTTC. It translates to CASSRGGLAVWNEQFF.

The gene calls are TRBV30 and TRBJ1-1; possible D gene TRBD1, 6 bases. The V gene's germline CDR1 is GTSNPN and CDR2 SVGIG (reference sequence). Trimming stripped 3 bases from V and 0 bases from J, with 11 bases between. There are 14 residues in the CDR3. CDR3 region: CAWSGQSMNTEAFF. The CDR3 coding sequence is TGTGCCTGGAGCGGACAGAGCATGAACACTGAAGCTTTCTTT.

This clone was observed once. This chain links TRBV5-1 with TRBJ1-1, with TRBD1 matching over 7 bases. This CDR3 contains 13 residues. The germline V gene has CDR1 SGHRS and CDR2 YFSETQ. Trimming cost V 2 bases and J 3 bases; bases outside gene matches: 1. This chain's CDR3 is CASSFQGDTEAFF. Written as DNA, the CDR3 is TGCGCCAGCAGCTTCCAGGGGGACACTGAAGCTTTCTTT.

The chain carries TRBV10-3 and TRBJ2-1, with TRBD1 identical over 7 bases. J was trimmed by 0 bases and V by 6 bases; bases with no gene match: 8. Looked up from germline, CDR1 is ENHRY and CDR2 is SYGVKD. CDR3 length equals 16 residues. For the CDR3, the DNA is TGTGCCATCAGGACCGGGACAGAGAGCTCCTACAATGAGCAGTTCTTC. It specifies CAIRTGTESSYNEQFF.

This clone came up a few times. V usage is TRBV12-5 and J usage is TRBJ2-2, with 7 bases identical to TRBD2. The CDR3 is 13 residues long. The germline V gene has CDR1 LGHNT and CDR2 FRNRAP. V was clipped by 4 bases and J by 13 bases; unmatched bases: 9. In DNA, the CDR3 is TGTGCTAGTGGTTCGCAGGGAGGGGCGCGGCTGTTTTTT. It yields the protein CASGSQGGARLFF.

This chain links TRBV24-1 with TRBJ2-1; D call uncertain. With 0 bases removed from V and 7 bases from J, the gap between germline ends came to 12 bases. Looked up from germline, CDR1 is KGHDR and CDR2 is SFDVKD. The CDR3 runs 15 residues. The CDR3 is CATSDLSQLSNEQFF. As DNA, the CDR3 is TGTGCCACCAGTGATTTGTCCCAACTATCGAATGAGCAGTTCTTC.

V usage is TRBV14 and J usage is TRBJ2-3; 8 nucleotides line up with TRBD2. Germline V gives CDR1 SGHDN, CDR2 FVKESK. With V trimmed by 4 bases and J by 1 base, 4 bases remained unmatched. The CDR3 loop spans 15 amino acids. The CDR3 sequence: CASSRPGLGTDTQYF. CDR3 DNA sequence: TGTGCCAGCAGCCGACCGGGACTAGGCACAGATACGCAGTATTTT.

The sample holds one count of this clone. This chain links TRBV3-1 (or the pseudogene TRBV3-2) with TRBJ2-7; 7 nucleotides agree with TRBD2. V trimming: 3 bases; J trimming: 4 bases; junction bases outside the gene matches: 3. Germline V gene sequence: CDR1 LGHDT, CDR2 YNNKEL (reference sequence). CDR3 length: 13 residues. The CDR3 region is CASSQGGNYEQYF. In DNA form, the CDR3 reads TGTGCCAGCAGCCAGGGAGGGAATTACGAGCAGTACTTC.

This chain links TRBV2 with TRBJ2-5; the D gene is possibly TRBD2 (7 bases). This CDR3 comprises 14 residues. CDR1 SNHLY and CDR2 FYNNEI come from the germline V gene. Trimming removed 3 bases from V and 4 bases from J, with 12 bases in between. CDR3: CASSEGGGVETQYF. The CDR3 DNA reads TGTGCCAGCAGTGAGGGGGGGGGCGTAGAGACCCAGTACTTC.

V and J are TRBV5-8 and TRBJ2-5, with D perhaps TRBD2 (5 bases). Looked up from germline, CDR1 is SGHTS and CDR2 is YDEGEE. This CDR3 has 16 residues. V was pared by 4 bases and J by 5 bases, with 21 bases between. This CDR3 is CASSPGIGQQAETQYF. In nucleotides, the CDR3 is TGTGCCAGCAGCCCGGGAATCGGCCAGCAGGCGGAGACCCAGTACTTC.

In nucleotides, the CDR3 is TGTGCCAGCAGTTATAACGTAGCGGGGCCGTACGAGCAGTACTTC. It yields the protein CASSYNVAGPYEQYF. V and J are TRBV27 and TRBJ2-7; 8 nucleotides agree with TRBD2. This CDR3 has 15 amino acids. Germline V CDR1 and CDR2: MNHEY, SMNVEV (reference sequence). Trimming at V came to 4 bases and at J to 4 bases, leaving 9 bases not matched to a gene.

CDR3 amino acids: CASSMGDTKQHF. DNA for the CDR3: TGTGCCAGTAGTATGGGGGACACCAAGCAGCATTTT. This chain uses TRBV19 with TRBJ1-5; the D gene is possibly TRBD1 (6 bases). This CDR3 has 12 amino acids. Germline CDR1 is LNHDA and CDR2 is SQIVND (reference sequence). Deletions cut 3 bases from V and 13 bases from J, with 13 bases between.

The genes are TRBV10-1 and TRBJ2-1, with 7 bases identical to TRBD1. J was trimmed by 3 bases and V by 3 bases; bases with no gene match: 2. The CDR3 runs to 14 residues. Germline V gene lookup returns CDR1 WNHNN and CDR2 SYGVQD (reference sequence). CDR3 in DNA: TGCGCCAGCAGTGAAGGGGGCGGCTACAATGAGCAGTTCTTC. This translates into CASSEGGGYNEQFF.

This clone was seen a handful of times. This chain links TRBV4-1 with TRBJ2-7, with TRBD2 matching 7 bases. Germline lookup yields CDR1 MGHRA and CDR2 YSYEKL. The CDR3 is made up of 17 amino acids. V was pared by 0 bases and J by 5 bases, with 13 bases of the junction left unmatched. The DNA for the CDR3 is TGCGCCAGCAGCCAAGATTCAGGGAGGGGCCCAAAGGACGAGCAGTACTTC. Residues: CASSQDSGRGPKDEQYF.

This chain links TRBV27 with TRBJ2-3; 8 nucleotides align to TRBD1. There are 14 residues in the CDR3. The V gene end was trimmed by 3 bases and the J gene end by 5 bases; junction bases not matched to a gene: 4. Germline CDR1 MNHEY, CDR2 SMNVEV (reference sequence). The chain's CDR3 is CASSLDRVGDTQYF. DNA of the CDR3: TGTGCCAGCAGTTTGGACAGGGTAGGAGATACGCAGTATTTT.

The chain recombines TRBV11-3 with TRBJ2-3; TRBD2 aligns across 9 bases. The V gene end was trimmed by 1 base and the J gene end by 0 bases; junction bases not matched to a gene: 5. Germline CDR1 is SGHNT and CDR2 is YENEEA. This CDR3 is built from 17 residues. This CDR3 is CASSLVSGGPSTDTQYF. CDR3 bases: TGTGCCAGCAGCTTAGTTAGCGGGGGCCCTAGCACAGATACGCAGTATTTT.

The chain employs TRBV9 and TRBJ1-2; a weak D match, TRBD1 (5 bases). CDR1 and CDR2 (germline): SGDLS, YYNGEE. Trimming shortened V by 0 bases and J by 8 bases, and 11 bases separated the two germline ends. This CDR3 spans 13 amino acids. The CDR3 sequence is CASSVGSGVGYTF. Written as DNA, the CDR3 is TGTGCCAGCAGCGTAGGATCGGGGGTCGGCTACACCTTC.

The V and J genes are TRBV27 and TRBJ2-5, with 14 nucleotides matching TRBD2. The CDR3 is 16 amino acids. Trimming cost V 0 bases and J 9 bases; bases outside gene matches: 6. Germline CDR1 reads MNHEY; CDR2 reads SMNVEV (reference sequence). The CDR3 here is CASSLSSTSGGASQYF. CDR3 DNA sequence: TGTGCCAGCAGTTTATCGTCGACTAGCGGGGGGGCTTCCCAGTACTTC.

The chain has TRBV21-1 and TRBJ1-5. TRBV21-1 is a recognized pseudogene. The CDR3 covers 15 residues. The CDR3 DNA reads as TGTGCCAGCAGCAATCCGCCGGGGAGCAATCAGCCCCAGCATTTT. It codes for CASSNPPGSNQPQHF.

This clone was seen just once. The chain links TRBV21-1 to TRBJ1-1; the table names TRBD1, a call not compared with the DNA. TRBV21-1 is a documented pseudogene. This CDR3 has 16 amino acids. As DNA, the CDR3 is TGTGCCAGCAGTCCCGGAGGGGGACAGGGGGCGGTGGAAGCTTTCTTT. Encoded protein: CASSPGGGQGAVEAFF.

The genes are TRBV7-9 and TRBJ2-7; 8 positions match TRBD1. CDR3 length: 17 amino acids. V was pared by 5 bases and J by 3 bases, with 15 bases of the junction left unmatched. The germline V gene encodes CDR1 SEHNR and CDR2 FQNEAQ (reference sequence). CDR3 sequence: CASSPRGSGTGDYEQYF. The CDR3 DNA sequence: TGTGCCAGCAGCCCCAGAGGTTCCGGGACAGGAGACTACGAGCAGTACTTC. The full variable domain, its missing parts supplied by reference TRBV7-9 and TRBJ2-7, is DTGVSQNPRHKITKRGQNVTFRCDPISEHNRLYWYRQTLGQGPEFLTYFQNEAQLEKSRLLSDRFSAERPKGSFSTLEIQRTEQGDSAMYLCASSPRGSGTGDYEQYFGPGTRLTVT.

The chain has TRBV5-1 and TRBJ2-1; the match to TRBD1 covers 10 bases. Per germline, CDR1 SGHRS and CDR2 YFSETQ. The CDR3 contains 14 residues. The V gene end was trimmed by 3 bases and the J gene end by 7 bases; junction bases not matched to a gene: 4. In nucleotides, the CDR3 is TGCGCCAGCAGCTGGGACAGGGGAGGTAATGAGCAGTTCTTC. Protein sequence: CASSWDRGGNEQFF.